The clone carrying this T cell receptor (beta chain) has a handful of counts. Amplification of TCR beta used genomic DNA extracted from peripheral blood. The entry originates in a study of T cell repertoires in aging, cancer and after chemotherapy. The V and J ends lost 5 bases and 4 bases, in that order; junction bases with no gene match: 9. This CDR3 region has 15 residues. The germline gives CDR1 SGHTA, CDR2 FQGNSA. Multiplex touch-down PCR with TRB-A/B primers amplified rearranged V-D-J TRB sequences. TCRdb ran MiXCR on the multiplex PCR reads and lists one entry per CDR3 protein. Among 950 to 1,100 distinct CDR3 sequences listed, roughly 85% were seen once.

This TCR came from a human donor with a solid tumor. Sequences were obtained from blood. This rearrangement joins TRBV7-2 to TRBJ2-7, with TRBD1 matching 9 bases. The CDR3 DNA follows: TGTGCCAGCAGCCTTAGGAGACAGGGGGTTTACGAGCAGTACTTC. It translates to CASSLRRQGVYEQYF. The whole variable domain, filled in from reference TRBV7-2 and TRBJ2-7, reads GAGVSQSPSNKVTEKGKDVELRCDPISGHTALYWYRQSLGQGLEFLIYFQGNSAPDKSGLPSDRFSAERTGGSVSTLTIQRTQQEDSAVYLCASSLRRQGVYEQYFGPGTRLTVT.